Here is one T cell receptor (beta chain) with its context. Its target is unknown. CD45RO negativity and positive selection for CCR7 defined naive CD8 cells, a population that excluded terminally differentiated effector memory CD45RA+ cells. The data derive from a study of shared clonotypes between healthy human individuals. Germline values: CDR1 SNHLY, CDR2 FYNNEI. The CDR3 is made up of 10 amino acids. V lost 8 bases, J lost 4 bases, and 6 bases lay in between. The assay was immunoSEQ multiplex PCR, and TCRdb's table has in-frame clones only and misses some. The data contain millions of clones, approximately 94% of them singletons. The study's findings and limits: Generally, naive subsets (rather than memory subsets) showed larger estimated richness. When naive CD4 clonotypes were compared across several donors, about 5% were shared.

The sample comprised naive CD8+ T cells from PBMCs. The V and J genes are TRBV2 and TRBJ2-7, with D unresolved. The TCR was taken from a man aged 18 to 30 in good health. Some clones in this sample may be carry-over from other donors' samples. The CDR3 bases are TGTGCCAGCTTTAATTACGAGCAGTACTTC. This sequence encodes CASFNYEQYF.